One TCR beta chain is described in this entry. Its antigen is currently not known. No much larger clonotype is one base removed from it; base qualities were not supplied. The sample belongs to a study of T cells in localized non-small cell lung cancer (dated by TCRdb to the early 2020s). About the investigation overall: The study analyzed T cell repertoires of hundreds of early-stage NSCLC patients, comparing tumors and uninvolved tumor-adjacent lungs. The cohort comprised approximately 240 treatment-naïve NSCLC patients with resected, localized lung tumors. The mean age of the NSCLC patients was around 67 years, with 130 or so men and 85 to 110 women. General conclusions and limits of the study: Because multi-region tumor sequencing was not done, intratumor heterogeneity could not be ruled out. Because the study design was exploratory, TCR variables were selected using unadjusted p-values without false-discovery rate correction. Of the top 100 tumor clones, a median of 57 were detected in paired uninvolved adjacent lung; under 35 were also among that lung's top 100. Uninvolved tumor-adjacent lung showed the highest T cell clonality, higher than tumor, which suggests more focused antigenic responses in the uninvolved tumor-adjacent lung. Higher blood T cell density associated with longer overall survival, while higher adjacent-lung clonality associated with shorter survival.

At diagnosis, tumor, uninvolved tumor-adjacent lung and peripheral blood were collected and then preserved as a mix of FFPE and fresh-frozen material. For TCR repertoire profiling, blood samples were analyzed in the form of peripheral blood mononuclear cells. V is pared back by 3 bases and J by 6 bases, with 14 bases lying between the germline termini. From the cysteine through the phenylalanine, the CDR3 covers 14 amino acids. CDR3 DNA is the only sequence kept; it has 42 bases, read in frame from the first base. From a lookup of the germline V gene, CDR1 and CDR2 are SGHRS and YFSETQ. The immunoSEQ Assay was used to sequence TCR beta CDR3 regions from DNA. The original methods were these. T cell density was computed as TCR beta template counts normalized to usable DNA estimated by amplifying housekeeping genes. Richness was estimated with the preseqR package, extrapolating to 400,000 templates for PBMC samples and 120,000 templates for tissue samples. Clonality was defined as one minus Pielou's evenness. Tissue-enriched TCRs were identified by differential abundance testing using productive amino-acid clonotypes, minimum total count 5 and alpha 0.1. The Jaccard Index and the Morisita Overlap Index were used to quantify repertoire overlap between compartments. GLIPH grouped TCR beta CDR3s together with public tetramer-defined viral CDR3s, and a viral motif had to include at least three viral sequences and show V-gene enrichment. Imported from immuneACCESS, the table was reduced by TCRdb to in-frame sequences with V and J called. These copies leave out some clones; in studies compared against another copy, an unresolved V gene accounts for under half, and the cause of the remainder is not known. The DNA gave D and trimming, while V, J and clone size come from that table. The table for this sample lists 45,000 to 60,000 clones; about 80% of them were counted only once. Nearly 20% of the sample belongs to the ten largest clones.

This TCR was sampled from a female donor older than 55 with stage II squamous cell lung carcinoma. The source was peripheral blood, collected before any cancer treatment. In this chain, TRBV5-1 is recombined with TRBJ2-3; the D segment is perhaps TRBD1 or TRBD2, each sharing 5 matched bases. CDR3 protein: CASSSSGWGDTQYF. The bases are TGCGCCAGCAGCTCCTCGGGGTGGGGGGATACGCAGTATTTT.